Shown below are 28 T cell receptor beta chains from a single sample sequenced in a study of T cell clonality in common variable immunodeficiency. Produced via immunoSEQ multiplex PCR; TCRdb's table is partial and in-frame only. The profile covers fewer than 65,000 clones, none occurring a single time. The sequencing sample was made of peripheral blood mononuclear cells. The source of these receptors is a person aged 18 to 75 in good health.

At least ten counts were recorded for this clone. CDR3 DNA (partial): TGTGCCAGTAGTGTCCCGGGACAGTCCTATAATTCACCC. Its translation is CASSVPGQSYNSP. The full CDR3 reads CASSVPGQSYNSPLHF. The chain carries TRBV19 and TRBJ1-6, with 7 bases identical to TRBD1. The missing CDR3 end, 3 residues past where the read stops, is filled in from the germline J gene. Per germline, CDR1 LNHDA and CDR2 SQIVND (reference sequence). Losses at the gene ends were 5 bases for V and 1 base for J; bases not matched to a gene: 5. The CDR3 is 16 amino acids.

Many counts were recorded for this clone. The sequenced fragment ends 3 residues before the CDR3 boundary, so the rest is inferred from the germline J gene. This rearrangement joins TRBV5-5 to TRBJ1-2, with D hard to call. Germline CDR1 is SGHKS and CDR2 is YYEKEE (reference sequence). The CDR3 is 12 residues long. Partial CDR3 DNA: TGTGCCAGCAGCTTGGACAGTCAAGGC. Translating it yields CASSLDSQG. The CDR3, in full, reads CASSLDSQGYTF.

This clone was detected many times. The CDR3 goes on 3 residues after the read ends, and that part is filled in from the germline J gene. The chain links TRBV19 to TRBJ2-1, with D unclear. Per germline, CDR1 LNHDA and CDR2 SQIVND (reference sequence). Trimming removed 3 bases from V and 9 bases from J, with 6 bases in between. The CDR3 covers 11 residues. The CDR3 DNA, read in part, is TGTGCCAGTAGTATCGGTGGTGAG. Protein: CASSIGGE. The entire CDR3 is CASSIGGEQFF.

The sample holds many counts of this clone. CDR3 sequence reads: CAISEGILGQGNHQPQHF. CDR3 DNA (partial): TGTGCCATCAGTGAAGGAATTTTGGGACAGGGGAACCATCAGCCC. The chain combines TRBV10-3 with TRBJ1-5, with 10 bases fitting TRBD1. The read ends 3 residues shy of where the CDR3 ends; the end is completed using the germline J gene. V was pared by 3 bases and J by 5 bases, with 13 bases of the junction left unmatched. The CDR3 is 18 amino acids. CDR1 and CDR2 (germline): ENHRY, SYGVKD.

This clone was found many times. Coverage ceases 3 residues before the CDR3 finishes, and the germline J gene fills in the end. This chain joins TRBV20-1 and TRBJ1-2; 10 nucleotides align to TRBD1. The ends lost 6 bases at V and 6 bases at J; junction bases unmatched: 4. Germline V gene sequence: CDR1 DFQATT, CDR2 SNEGSKA (reference sequence). The CDR3 totals 12 residues. The sequenced part of the CDR3 DNA is TGCAGTGCCAGGGACAGGGGCCATGGC. Translation: CSARDRGHG. The full CDR3 sequence reads CSARDRGHGYTF.

This clone was recorded at least ten times. CDR3 in amino acids: CASKGLNTGELFF. CDR3 DNA, as far as it was read: TGTGCCAGCAAGGGACTCAACACCGGGGAG. The rearrangement links TRBV2 to TRBJ2-2; D may be TRBD2 (6 bases). The read terminates 3 residues before the CDR3 end, so the remaining end is supplied by the germline J gene. Looked up from germline, CDR1 is SNHLY and CDR2 is FYNNEI. The CDR3 length is 13 residues. Trimming left V 7 bases short and J 2 bases short, with 8 bases between.

This clone was seen at least ten times. The read ends 3 residues early relative to the CDR3; the germline J gene fills the gap. The gene calls are TRBV5-6 and TRBJ2-7; 7 bases are a match to TRBD2. The germline V gene has CDR1 SGHDT and CDR2 YYEEEE. Trimming at V came to 1 base and at J to 2 bases, leaving 6 bases not matched to a gene. This CDR3 is built from 15 residues. The CDR3 here is CASSLWLAAAYEQYF. CDR3 DNA (partial): TGTGCCAGCAGCTTGTGGCTAGCGGCCGCCTACGAG.

This clone was counted only a few times. Read data end 3 residues before the CDR3 end; the end is taken from the germline J gene. The J gene is TRBJ2-3, the V gene TRBV10-2; 14 bases map to TRBD2. The CDR3 runs 14 residues. Germline-derived CDR1 and CDR2 are WSHSY and SAAADI. Trimming at V came to 10 bases and at J to 6 bases, leaving 6 bases not matched to a gene. This chain's CDR3 is CATMGLAGDDTQYF. The covered CDR3 bases are TGCGCCACCATGGGACTAGCGGGGGACGATACG.

This clone was counted many times. The read ends 3 residues early relative to the CDR3; the germline J gene fills the gap. The V gene is TRBV10-3, the J gene TRBJ1-1; D gene uncertain. Germline CDR1 reads ENHRY; CDR2 reads SYGVKD. This CDR3 is 15 amino acids long. V lost 6 bases and J lost 3, with 17 bases in between. This chain's CDR3 is CAIRKSDGVDTEAFF. The CDR3 bases that were read are TGTGCCATCAGAAAGTCGGACGGGGTGGACACTGAA.

This clone was seen many times. The CDR3 end is not reached by the read, which stops 3 residues before it; the germline J gene fills it in. The gene calls are TRBV20-1 and TRBJ2-1; 7 nucleotides align to TRBD2. There are 14 residues in the CDR3. V gave up 5 bases and J gave up 5 bases; unmatched junction bases: 9. CDR1 is DFQATT and CDR2 is SNEGSKA in the germline V gene (reference sequence). The covered CDR3 bases are TGCAGTGCTGGAGCGGGGCGGGGTCACAATGAG. Its protein product is CSAGAGRGHNE. The CDR3, in full, reads CSAGAGRGHNEQFF.

Ten or more counts support this clone. The CDR3 is cut off 3 residues early in the read; its end comes from the germline J gene. The J gene is TRBJ1-1, the V gene TRBV5-5; D is unresolved. The CDR3 sequence is 13 residues long. Trimming removed 0 bases from V and 1 base from J, with 4 bases in between. Germline V CDR1 and CDR2: SGHKS, YYEKEE (reference sequence). CDR3 DNA, as far as it was read: TGTGCCAGCAGCTTGGGTAAGAACACTGAA. Amino acid sequence: CASSLGKNTE. The entire CDR3 protein is CASSLGKNTEAFF.

This clone has a count of ten or more. Here the CDR3 reads CASSEGGQGGEKLFF. The sequenced part of the CDR3 DNA is TGTGCCAGCAGTGAAGGAGGACAGGGTGGTGAAAAA. The rearrangement links TRBV6-1 to TRBJ1-4, with TRBD1 identical over 8 bases. Sequencing ends 3 residues short of the CDR3 end; the germline J gene provides the rest. CDR3 length equals 15 residues. With 1 base clipped from V and 7 bases from J, the junction kept 5 bases outside the gene matches. Germline loops: CDR1 MNHNS, CDR2 SASEGT.

This clone has a count of ten or more. The DNA ends 3 residues before the CDR3 does, and the rest of the CDR3 is filled in from the germline J gene. The V call is TRBV11-3, the J call TRBJ2-2; 7 bases map to TRBD2. Germline values: CDR1 SGHNT, CDR2 YENEEA. This CDR3 spans 14 amino acids. V was pared by 6 bases and J by 7 bases, with 8 bases of the junction left unmatched. The covered CDR3 bases are TGTGCCAGCAGGGGGGGGTCGGCCCACGGGGAG. As protein: CASRGGSAHGE. The CDR3 as a whole reads CASRGGSAHGELFF.

Many counts were recorded for this clone. The CDR3 goes on 3 residues after the read ends, and that part is filled in from the germline J gene. The chain combines TRBV19 with TRBJ1-5, with a tentative D call TRBD1 (6 bases). The germline V and J ends were trimmed by 6 bases and 0 bases, with 15 bases remaining between them. CDR3 size: 16 residues. Germline CDR1 is LNHDA and CDR2 is SQIVND (reference sequence). The covered CDR3 bases are TGTGCCAGTAGACTCGGGACATTCCTTAGCAATCAGCCC. Translating it yields CASRLGTFLSNQP. The complete CDR3 protein is CASRLGTFLSNQPQHF. The full variable domain, in which reference TRBV19 and TRBJ1-5 provide the parts outside the CDR3, is DGGITQSPKYLFRKEGQNVTLSCEQNLNHDAMYWYRQDPGQGLRLIYYSQIVNDFQKGDIAEGYSVSREKKESFPLTVTSAQKNPTAFYLCASRLGTFLSNQPQHFGDGTRLSIL.

This clone was detected many times. The observed sequence ends 3 residues before the CDR3 terminus, with the missing tail filled in from the germline J gene. The rearrangement links TRBV20-1 to TRBJ1-2; D remains unclear. This CDR3 has 10 amino acids. V was cut by 5 bases and J by 5 bases, with 6 bases left in between. Looked up from germline, CDR1 is DFQATT and CDR2 is SNEGSKA (reference sequence). CDR3 bases read: TGCAGTGCTGGAGTATATGGC. Its translation: CSAGVYG. The full-length CDR3 reads as CSAGVYGYTF.

This clone was observed at least ten times. The read is 3 residues too short to cover the CDR3 end, so that end is filled in from the germline J gene. The chain uses TRBV5-1 and TRBJ2-3, with D perhaps matching TRBD2 (6 bases). Between the trimmed V and J ends, which lost 1 base and 0 bases, there was a span of 12 bases. In germline, CDR1 is SGHRS, CDR2 YFSETQ. The CDR3 has 16 amino acids. The CDR3 sequence: CASSLREGTSTDTQYF. The CDR3 bases that were read are TGCGCCAGCAGCTTGCGTGAGGGGACTAGCACAGATACG.

The table lists this clone with many counts. The read stops 3 residues short of the end of the CDR3; the missing end is completed from the germline J gene. The chain employs TRBV7-2 and TRBJ1-1; the D is unclear. The CDR3 consists of 13 residues. The V end lost 2 bases, the J end lost 0 bases, and 4 bases lay between the germline ends. Germline V CDR1 and CDR2: SGHTA, FQGNSA. The part of the CDR3 DNA that was read is TGTGCCAGCAGCTTACGTATGAACACTGAA. Translation: CASSLRMNTE. The entire CDR3 protein reads CASSLRMNTEAFF. Filled out from reference TRBV7-2 and TRBJ1-1, the complete variable domain reads GAGVSQSPSNKVTEKGKDVELRCDPISGHTALYWYRQSLGQGLEFLIYFQGNSAPDKSGLPSDRFSAERTGGSVSTLTIQRTQQEDSAVYLCASSLRMNTEAFFGQGTRLTVV.

This clone was seen at least ten times. Read data end 3 residues before the CDR3 end; the end is taken from the germline J gene. V usage is TRBV5-1 and J usage is TRBJ2-1; D uncertain. The CDR3 is made up of 15 amino acids. V gave up 1 base and J gave up 0 bases, with 8 bases separating them. Per germline, CDR1 SGHRS and CDR2 YFSETQ. Partial CDR3 DNA: TGCGCCAGCAGCTTGTTAACTCCCTCCTACAATGAG. Amino acids: CASSLLTPSYNE. The entire CDR3 sequence reads CASSLLTPSYNEQFF.

Remarks on this clone: A junction end diverges from the germline sequence, so it may reflect a read error. The CDR3 extends 3 residues past the end of the read, so its final part is completed from the germline J gene. The chain has TRBV19 and TRBJ2-5, with 10 positions matching TRBD2. The CDR3 has 18 residues. CDR1 is LNHDA and CDR2 is SQIVND in the germline V gene (reference sequence). CDR3 sequence: CASSISCGTSGEQETQYF. Incomplete CDR3 DNA: TGTGCTAGTAGTATAAGTTGCGGAACTAGCGGGGAACAAGAGACC.

The table lists this clone with many counts. The read gets to within 3 residues of the CDR3 end, and the germline J gene fills in the rest. The V call is TRBV2, the J call TRBJ2-2; a possible D gene is TRBD1 (6 bases). CDR3 length: 13 amino acids. Trimming pared 6 bases from V and 2 bases from J, leaving 7 bases between. Germline V lookup: CDR1 SNHLY, CDR2 FYNNEI. CDR3 bases read: TGTGCCAGCAGCAGGGGTAACACCGGGGAG. This codes for CASSRGNTGE. The whole CDR3 reads CASSRGNTGELFF.

This clone was picked up many times. The read ends 3 residues shy of where the CDR3 ends; the end is completed using the germline J gene. V gene TRBV20-1 combines with J gene TRBJ2-7; 8 nucleotides match TRBD1. The V gene's germline CDR1 is DFQATT and CDR2 SNEGSKA (reference sequence). The CDR3 extends over 13 amino acids. The trim removed 6 bases at V and 3 bases at J, leaving 7 bases unmatched. This CDR3 is CSARGTGRYEQYF. The sequenced part of the CDR3 DNA is TGCAGTGCCCGAGGGACAGGACGCTACGAG.

This clone was seen many times. CDR3 sequence reads: CASSLGTSANYEQYF. The sequenced CDR3 bases are TGTGCCAGCAGCTTAGGGACTAGCGCAAACTACGAG. The V and J genes are TRBV7-6 and TRBJ2-7, with 9 nucleotides matching TRBD2. The read falls 3 residues short of the CDR3 end, and the missing part is taken from the germline J gene. Germline loops: CDR1 SGHVS, CDR2 FNYEAQ. The CDR3 consists of 15 residues. Losses at the gene ends were 1 base for V and 3 bases for J; bases not matched to a gene: 4.

This clone has a count of ten or more. The read terminates 3 residues before the CDR3 end, so the remaining end is supplied by the germline J gene. This rearrangement joins TRBV20-1 to TRBJ2-5, with D tentatively TRBD2 (7 bases). The CDR3 has 15 amino acids. V was pared by 2 bases and J by 3 bases, with 16 bases between. Germline assignment: CDR1 DFQATT and CDR2 SNEGSKA (reference sequence). CDR3 DNA (partial): TGCAGTGCTAGAACGGAGGGGGGGCCTGAAGAGACC. Its protein product is CSARTEGGPEET. The CDR3 as a whole reads CSARTEGGPEETQYF.

This clone was seen a handful of times. The CDR3 end lies 3 residues beyond the end of the read and is filled in from the germline J gene. The chain is built from TRBV19 and TRBJ1-2; D might be TRBD1 (6 bases). This CDR3 region has 15 residues. Per the germline V gene, CDR1 is LNHDA and CDR2 is SQIVND (reference sequence). The sequenced CDR3 bases are TGTGCCAGTGGGAGAAGGCAAGGGGGTAAAAACATC. Its translation is CASGRRQGGKNI. The complete CDR3 sequence is CASGRRQGGKNIYTF.

This clone has at least ten counts. The read falls 3 residues short of the CDR3 end, and the missing part is taken from the germline J gene. The V call is TRBV6-2 or TRBV6-3, the J call TRBJ1-1; possible D gene TRBD1, 6 bases. The germline gives CDR1 MNHEY, CDR2 SVGEGT. Trimming took 8 bases from V and 0 from J, leaving 19 bases between them. This CDR3 region has 16 residues. Incomplete CDR3 DNA: TGTGCCAGCCTACCCAGGACAGTTTCCATGAACACTGAA. It encodes CASLPRTVSMNTE. The full CDR3 protein is CASLPRTVSMNTEAFF.

This clone showed up just a few times. A read error may produce the germline difference seen at one junction end. Sequencing ends 3 residues short of the CDR3 end; the germline J gene provides the rest. Other DNA sequences in the same sample also yield this CDR3. This rearrangement joins TRBV18 to TRBJ1-3; 7 bases align to TRBD1. Per the germline V gene, CDR1 is KGHSH and CDR2 is LQKENI. The CDR3 is 21 amino acids. The part of the CDR3 DNA that was read is TGTGCCAGCTCACCAATTTCTCTGAACAGGGGTATCCCGTCCTCTGGAAACACA. Amino acids: CASSPISLNRGIPSSGNT. The CDR3 reads in full as CASSPISLNRGIPSSGNTIYF.

This clone was seen more than once but under ten times. The read ends 3 residues shy of where the CDR3 ends; the end is completed using the germline J gene. The chain couples TRBV11-2 to TRBJ1-3, with D possibly being TRBD1 (6 bases). The CDR3 runs to 14 residues. V gave up 1 base and J gave up 4 bases, with 8 bases separating them. Looked up from germline, CDR1 is SGHAT and CDR2 is FQNNGV. The covered CDR3 bases are TGTGCCAGCAGCTTAGCGGGGGGCGGAAACACC. Its translation is CASSLAGGGNT. The whole CDR3 is CASSLAGGGNTIYF.

With respect to this clone: The read ends 3 residues shy of where the CDR3 ends; the end is completed using the germline J gene. V usage is TRBV19 and J usage is TRBJ1-5; tentative D call: TRBD1 (5 bases). Deletions cut 7 bases from V and 2 bases from J, with 15 bases between. The CDR3 is made up of 15 amino acids. Per the germline V gene, CDR1 is LNHDA and CDR2 is SQIVND (reference sequence). The covered CDR3 bases are TGTGCCAGTACCATGGGGGGATGGGGCAATCAGCCC. Encoded protein: CASTMGGWGNQP. The CDR3 in its entirety is CASTMGGWGNQPQHF.